This T cell receptor beta chain was recovered during a study of T cell responses to AZD1222 COVID-19 vaccine. V lost 4 bases, J lost 5 bases, and 20 bases lay in between. The CDR3 is 16 amino acids. Germline V CDR1 and CDR2: MNHEY, SMNVEV (reference sequence). The assay was immunoSEQ multiplex PCR, and TCRdb's table has in-frame clones only and misses some. Among about 100,000 clones listed, about 88% were seen once. General study findings and limits: Reports indicate that nearly half of spike-specific TCRs are directed at unmutated variant regions.

About this clone: Its antigen is still unknown.

Source: peripheral blood, taken on day 0 of AZD1222 vaccination. This receptor was obtained from an adult in good health. The chain employs TRBV27 and TRBJ2-5; D tentatively reads TRBD1 or TRBD2 (6 bases each). The CDR3 here is CASSSYPSRRGETQYF. The CDR3 coding sequence is TGTGCCAGCAGTTCCTACCCTTCTAGGAGGGGGGAGACCCAGTACTTC.